These 24 T cell receptor beta chains came from one sample sequenced in a study of T cells in Graves' hyperthyroidism and ophthalmopathy. Template material for amplifying TCR beta CDR3 regions consisted of RNA transcripts. Using the HTBI primer set, a first-round RT-PCR was run on the TCR CDR3. One entry per CDR3 protein, called by TCRdb with MiXCR from the multiplex PCR reads. Among approximately 630,000 distinct CDR3 sequences listed, 15% to 20% were seen once. The sample was blood. All receptors come from a woman aged 25 to 39 with Graves' hyperthyroidism.

This clonotype has a count of ten or more. This chain connects TRBV6-5 to TRBJ1-2, with D perhaps TRBD1 (5 bases). Germline loops: CDR1 MNHEY, CDR2 SVGAGI. The CDR3 is made up of 16 amino acids. V shed 0 bases and J shed 1 base, with 12 bases lying between them. The CDR3 protein is CASSYSSTVFNYGYTF. CDR3 bases: TGTGCCAGCAGTTACTCCTCGACAGTTTTTAACTATGGCTACACCTTC.

The chain employs TRBV10-2 and TRBJ2-2; D is ambiguous. V was shortened by 4 bases and J by 6 bases, with 6 bases between the two germline ends. CDR3 length: 12 amino acids. Germline CDR1 and CDR2: WSHSY and SAAADI. CDR3 bases: TGCGCCAGCAGTGTGAGTCCCGGGGAGCTGTTTTTT. Translating gives CASSVSPGELFF.

The chain couples TRBV7-9 to TRBJ2-4, with D possibly TRBD1 on 6 matching bases. The V end lost 5 bases, the J end lost 1 base, and 21 bases lay between the germline ends. The germline gives CDR1 SEHNR, CDR2 FQNEAQ (reference sequence). This CDR3 contains 18 residues. In DNA form, the CDR3 reads TGTGCCAGCAGCCCAGGCGTCCTCCGGGACACGGCCAAAAACATTCAGTACTTC. Translation: CASSPGVLRDTAKNIQYF.

At least ten counts were recorded for this clonotype. The rearrangement uses TRBV18 and TRBJ2-7; no clear D gene. The CDR3 spans 14 residues. Trimming removed 0 bases at V and 3 bases at J, with 9 bases between. CDR1 and CDR2 (germline): KGHSH, LQKENI. The CDR3 spells CASSPPVSLYEQYF. The DNA for the CDR3 is TGTGCCAGCTCACCACCCGTATCCCTCTACGAGCAGTACTTC. Supplemented by reference TRBV18 and TRBJ2-7, the full variable domain reads NAGVMQNPRHLVRRRGQEARLRCSPMKGHSHVYWYRQLPEEGLKFMVYLQKENIIDESGMPKERFSAEFPKEGPSILRIQQVVRGDSAAYFCASSPPVSLYEQYFGPGTRLTVT.

The chain uses TRBV7-8 and TRBJ1-1; tentatively, D is TRBD1 (5 bases). Germline V CDR1 and CDR2: SGHVS, FQNEAQ. This CDR3 region has 14 residues. V was shortened by 6 bases and J by 3 bases, with 14 bases between the two germline ends. CDR3 protein: CASRWWQGDTEAFF. The CDR3, as DNA: TGTGCCAGCAGGTGGTGGCAGGGAGACACTGAAGCTTTCTTT. The whole variable domain, remainder taken from reference TRBV7-8 and TRBJ1-1, is GAGVSQSPRYKVAKRGQDVALRCDPISGHVSLFWYQQALGQGPEFLTYFQNEAQLDKSGLPSDRFFAERPEGSVSTLKIQRTQQEDSAVYLCASRWWQGDTEAFFGQGTRLTVV.

This clonotype was seen more than once but under ten times. This chain joins TRBV11-3 and TRBJ2-7, with TRBD1 matching 8 bases. V trimming: 8 bases; J trimming: 3 bases; junction bases outside the gene matches: 6. This CDR3 comprises 13 residues. CDR1 and CDR2 (germline): SGHNT, YENEEA. CDR3: CASRQGSGYEQYF. CDR3 bases: TGTGCCAGCCGACAGGGGTCCGGCTACGAGCAGTACTTC.

V and J are TRBV20-1 and TRBJ2-1; the D is unclear. The CDR3 consists of 16 residues. In germline, CDR1 is DFQATT, CDR2 SNEGSKA (reference sequence). With 1 base removed from V and 1 base from J, the gap between germline ends came to 14 bases. CDR3 amino acids: CSARVTLMGSYNEQFF. Written as DNA, the CDR3 is TGCAGTGCTAGAGTAACATTGATGGGGTCCTACAATGAGCAGTTCTTC.

This clonotype was observed many times. The chain uses TRBV20-1 and TRBJ2-3; the D is unclear. Germline CDR1 DFQATT, CDR2 SNEGSKA (reference sequence). Trimming removed 1 base at V and 2 bases at J, with 16 bases between. CDR3 length: 16 amino acids. The CDR3 bases are TGCAGTGCTAGAGGGGAAACAACTGCTCCCACAGATACGCAGTATTTT. It yields the protein CSARGETTAPTDTQYF.

The sample holds many counts of this clonotype. J is TRBJ1-2 and V is TRBV12-3 or TRBV12-4; no clear D. This CDR3 has 13 amino acids. V lost 7 bases, J lost 6 bases, and 15 bases lay in between. The CDR3 region has the DNA TGTGCCAGCAAGAGGGCGGATTTAAATGGCTACACCTTC. It is translated as CASKRADLNGYTF.

The chain recombines TRBV6-1 with TRBJ2-3, with no clear D. Germline-derived CDR1 and CDR2 are MNHNS and SASEGT. V gave up 8 bases and J gave up 3 bases, with 21 bases separating them. There are 16 residues in the CDR3. The CDR3 sequence: CASSSHNVDRTDTQYF. CDR3 in DNA: TGTGCCAGCTCTTCCCACAATGTGGATAGGACAGATACGCAGTATTTT.

This clonotype was detected many times. This chain uses TRBV27 with TRBJ2-1, with D possibly being TRBD2 (6 bases). The CDR3 has 13 amino acids. From germline, CDR1 is MNHEY and CDR2 SMNVEV (reference sequence). V was clipped by 5 bases and J by 7 bases, with 12 bases between them. The CDR3 sequence: CASSKTSLNEQFF. CDR3 DNA: TGTGCCAGCAGTAAGACTAGTTTAAATGAGCAGTTCTTC.

This clonotype turned up a few times. This rearrangement joins TRBV7-3 to TRBJ1-1; unclear D gene. CDR3 length: 15 amino acids. CDR1 and CDR2 from the germline V gene are SGHTA and FQGTGA. V was pared by 2 bases and J by 0 bases, with 10 bases between. CDR3 in DNA: TGTGCCAGCAGCTTATATCAGAGCATGAACACTGAAGCTTTCTTT. It is translated as CASSLYQSMNTEAFF.

This clonotype turned up a few times. J is TRBJ2-5 and V is TRBV7-2, with D perhaps TRBD2 (6 bases). CDR1 SGHTA and CDR2 FQGNSA come from the germline V gene. The V end lost 6 bases, the J end lost 4 bases, and 18 bases lay between the germline ends. The CDR3 is 15 amino acids. The CDR3 DNA reads as TGTGCCAGCAGTCCGCATAGGGCGGGAATAGAGACCCAGTACTTC. Translating gives CASSPHRAGIETQYF.

The genes are TRBV25-1 and TRBJ1-5; maybe TRBD1 (5 bases). The CDR3 is 14 amino acids. Germline CDR1 MGHDK, CDR2 SYGVNS. Trimming pared 3 bases from V and 4 bases from J, leaving 10 bases between. The CDR3 here is CASSEGQGNQPQHF. As DNA, the CDR3 is TGTGCCAGCAGTGAGGGTCAGGGAAATCAGCCCCAGCATTTT.

This chain connects TRBV20-1 to TRBJ1-1; D is undetermined. The germline gives CDR1 DFQATT, CDR2 SNEGSKA (reference sequence). V lost 5 bases and J 3 bases, leaving 7 bases between the germline ends. The CDR3 runs to 11 residues. Here the CDR3 DNA reads TGCAGTGCTGGAGCGTACACTGAAGCTTTCTTT. Protein product: CSAGAYTEAFF.

A few counts support this clonotype. The chain uses TRBV5-6 and TRBJ2-7; no firm D call. Germline CDR1 SGHDT, CDR2 YYEEEE. This CDR3 spans 13 amino acids. Trimming removed 3 bases at V and 1 base at J, with 8 bases between. As DNA, the CDR3 is TGTGCCAGCAGCTGGGTCCGTTCCTACGAGCAGTACTTC. Amino acids: CASSWVRSYEQYF.

In this sample, this clonotype turned up many times. This rearrangement joins TRBV30 to TRBJ1-5; D call uncertain. V shed 2 bases and J shed 4 bases, with 9 bases lying between them. Germline V gene lookup returns CDR1 GTSNPN and CDR2 SVGIG (reference sequence). The length of the CDR3 is 13 residues. The CDR3 sequence is CAWSRDQNQPQHF. CDR3 nucleotides: TGTGCCTGGAGTCGAGACCAGAATCAGCCCCAGCATTTT.

This clonotype turned up a few times. The chain has TRBV9 and TRBJ2-3; TRBD2 aligns across 9 bases. After removal of 0 bases from V and 4 bases from J, the junction contained 0 bases not matched to a gene. Germline V gene lookup returns CDR1 SGDLS and CDR2 YYNGEE. The CDR3 length is 14 residues. The CDR3 loop reads CASSVVAGADTQYF. CDR3 DNA: TGTGCCAGCAGCGTAGTAGCGGGAGCAGATACGCAGTATTTT. The entire variable domain, with the rest obtained from reference TRBV9 and TRBJ2-3, is as follows: DSGVTQTPKHLITATGQRVTLRCSPRSGDLSVYWYQQSLDQGLQFLIQYYNGEERAKGNILERFSAQQFPDLHSELNLSSLELGDSALYFCASSVVAGADTQYFGPGTRLTVL.

This clonotype was observed many times. This chain uses TRBV28 with TRBJ1-5; D is uncertain. The CDR3 has 13 residues. The germline V and J ends were trimmed by 5 bases and 10 bases, with 15 bases remaining between them. Germline V gene data show CDR1 as MDHEN and CDR2 as SYDVKM. The CDR3 is CASSLRTTQPQHF. In DNA form, the CDR3 reads TGTGCCAGCAGTCTAAGAACAACCCAACCCCAGCATTTT.

This clonotype was counted at least ten times. CDR3: CAWSVRREGPYNEQFF. The CDR3 DNA is TGTGCCTGGAGTGTACGGCGGGAGGGCCCCTACAATGAGCAGTTCTTC. The chain carries TRBV30 and TRBJ2-1, with 9 positions matching TRBD2. Germline trimming cut 0 bases from V and 2 bases from J; bases unmatched to any gene: 5. The length of the CDR3 is 16 residues. Looked up from germline, CDR1 is GTSNPN and CDR2 is SVGIG (reference sequence).

This clonotype showed up many times. This rearrangement joins TRBV3-1 to TRBJ1-5; D gene ambiguous. Trimming stripped 6 bases from V and 0 bases from J, with 12 bases between. The V gene's germline CDR1 is LGHDT and CDR2 YNNKEL (reference sequence). The CDR3 is 15 amino acids. CDR3 sequence reads: CASSPRGVSNQPQHF. The CDR3, as DNA: TGTGCCAGCAGTCCCCGCGGGGTTAGCAATCAGCCCCAGCATTTT.

In its sample, this clonotype was seen a few times. This chain connects TRBV5-1 to TRBJ2-7, with 9 bases that match TRBD1. V lost 0 bases and J lost 7; bases outside the gene matches: 8. The CDR3 has 15 amino acids. Germline CDR1 SGHRS, CDR2 YFSETQ. CDR3 in DNA: TGCGCCAGCAGCTTGGAAGGGACAGGGTGGTGGGAGCAGTACTTC. It encodes CASSLEGTGWWEQYF.

J is TRBJ2-7 and V is TRBV27, with 8 positions matching TRBD2. Germline V gene data show CDR1 as MNHEY and CDR2 as SMNVEV (reference sequence). The V gene end was trimmed by 5 bases and the J gene end by 6 bases; junction bases not matched to a gene: 6. The CDR3 sequence is 13 residues long. CDR3 coding DNA: TGTGCCAGCAGTGCGACTAGCGCCGGCGAGCAGTACTTC. Its protein product is CASSATSAGEQYF.

This clonotype was seen a handful of times. The chain has TRBV19 and TRBJ1-1; D not certain. CDR1 and CDR2 from the germline V gene are LNHDA and SQIVND (reference sequence). This CDR3 has 13 amino acids. V was cut by 3 bases and J by 0 bases, with 5 bases left in between. DNA of the CDR3: TGTGCCAGTAGTATTTTGCTGAACACTGAAGCTTTCTTT. Its protein product is CASSILLNTEAFF.